What follows are 19 T cell receptor beta chains derived from one specimen sequenced in a study of blood T cell repertoires in COVID-19. Some clones are missing from TCRdb's copy, which holds only in-frame ones; the method was immunoSEQ multiplex PCR. Of fewer than 350,000 clones in the sample, 85% to 90% were seen once. Sequencing input: peripheral blood. The receptor set was obtained from a young woman with COVID-19, enrolled during active disease.

The gene calls are TRBV7-2 and TRBJ2-1, with a possible D match to TRBD2 (6 bases). The CDR3 consists of 16 residues. Germline loops: CDR1 SGHTA, CDR2 FQGNSA. Trimming left V 1 base short and J 9 bases short, with 19 bases between. The CDR3 coding sequence is TGTGCCAGCAGCTTAGAAGGTAGCGGAGCTTGGGGTGAGCAGTTCTTC. It is translated as CASSLEGSGAWGEQFF.

The rearrangement joins TRBV6-5 to TRBJ2-5; no definite D call. V shed 6 bases and J shed 4 bases, with 9 bases lying between them. The CDR3 totals 12 residues. Germline V gene lookup returns CDR1 MNHEY and CDR2 SVGAGI. In DNA form, the CDR3 reads TGTGCCAGCAGCTCGGTGAGAGAGACCCAGTACTTC. It specifies CASSSVRETQYF.

This clone has only one observation. The chain uses TRBV2 and TRBJ2-6; D is undetermined. This CDR3 is 15 amino acids long. The V end lost 7 bases, the J end lost 0 bases, and 10 bases lay between the germline ends. Germline V CDR1 and CDR2: SNHLY, FYNNEI. Here the CDR3 reads CASTRHTSGANVLTF. CDR3 sequence (DNA): TGTGCCAGCACCAGACACACCTCTGGGGCCAACGTCCTGACTTTC.

V usage is TRBV6-5 and J usage is TRBJ2-5, with D maybe TRBD2 (6 bases). Trimming removed 8 bases at V and 5 bases at J, with 18 bases between. From germline, CDR1 is MNHEY and CDR2 SVGAGI. The CDR3 is made up of 14 amino acids. The CDR3 reads CASFWDWGSETQYF. The CDR3, as DNA: TGTGCCAGCTTCTGGGACTGGGGATCGGAGACCCAGTACTTC.

This chain links TRBV7-2 with TRBJ2-5; possibly TRBD2 for D (5 bases). CDR1 is SGHTA and CDR2 is FQGNSA in the germline V gene. The CDR3 has 13 amino acids. V was shortened by 5 bases and J by 2 bases, with 9 bases between the two germline ends. The CDR3 sequence: CASSQRRQETQYF. The CDR3 DNA is TGTGCCAGCAGCCAAAGGAGGCAAGAGACCCAGTACTTC.

The genes are TRBV19 and TRBJ2-1; 7 bases agree with TRBD1. With 3 bases clipped from V and 8 bases from J, the junction kept 7 bases outside the gene matches. Germline CDR1 is LNHDA and CDR2 is SQIVND (reference sequence). The CDR3 has 14 amino acids. Written as DNA, the CDR3 is TGTGCCAGTAGTATCGTTTTAGGGGGCCATGAGCAGTTCTTC. Protein sequence: CASSIVLGGHEQFF.

V is TRBV9 and J is TRBJ1-5; 10 bases fit TRBD1. The J segment lost 8 bases and the V segment lost 4 bases, leaving 12 bases of the junction unmatched. The CDR3 runs to 16 residues. Germline CDR1 and CDR2: SGDLS and YYNGEE. CDR3 loop: CASSFGTGAKGEPQHF. The DNA of the CDR3 is TGTGCCAGCAGCTTCGGGACAGGGGCTAAAGGTGAGCCCCAGCATTTT.

The V and J genes are TRBV7-9 and TRBJ1-1, with 9 bases fitting TRBD1. Trimming took 5 bases from V and 4 from J; bases not matched to a gene: 5. CDR3 length: 14 amino acids. Germline V gene data show CDR1 as SEHNR and CDR2 as FQNEAQ (reference sequence). In DNA, the CDR3 is TGTGCCAGCAGCGTTAACAGGGGGCGCACTGAAGCTTTCTTT. The encoded protein is CASSVNRGRTEAFF.

Here the CDR3 DNA reads TGTGCCAGTAGTTTATTACTAGGCGATACGCAGTATTTT. Translated: CASSLLLGDTQYF. The chain carries TRBV19 and TRBJ2-3; maybe TRBD2 (5 bases). From germline, CDR1 is LNHDA and CDR2 SQIVND (reference sequence). The CDR3 is 13 residues long. Trimming left V 5 bases short and J 6 bases short, with 12 bases between.

This clone has a handful of counts. The CDR3 DNA follows: TGCGCCAGAGGCTACCCCGGGACAGGCTCCTACGAGCAGTACTTC. Translating it yields CARGYPGTGSYEQYF. The chain recombines TRBV10-1 with TRBJ2-7, with 8 bases lining up with TRBD1. V lost 9 bases, J lost 0 bases, and 10 bases stayed unmatched. From germline, CDR1 is WNHNN and CDR2 SYGVQD (reference sequence). This CDR3 is built from 15 residues.

The gene calls are TRBV28 and TRBJ2-1; D may be TRBD1 (6 bases). Germline CDR1 and CDR2: MDHEN and SYDVKM. This CDR3 has 16 amino acids. The germline V and J ends were trimmed by 6 bases and 8 bases, with 23 bases remaining between them. CDR3 residues: CASSPSPGDSSDEQFF. DNA for the CDR3: TGTGCCAGCAGCCCTTCACCAGGGGATAGTTCCGATGAGCAGTTCTTC.

The chain couples TRBV24-1 to TRBJ2-1; D uncertain. V was cut by 1 base and J by 2 bases, with 14 bases left in between. The CDR3 loop spans 17 amino acids. Germline CDR1 is KGHDR and CDR2 is SFDVKD. Here the CDR3 DNA reads TGTGCCACCAGTGATTTAGCAACGTCGGAGACCTACAATGAGCAGTTCTTC. Its protein is CATSDLATSETYNEQFF.

V and J are TRBV24-1 and TRBJ2-1; 8 nucleotides align to TRBD1. CDR1 is KGHDR and CDR2 is SFDVKD in the germline V gene. This CDR3 comprises 11 residues. Trimming removed 8 bases from V and 10 bases from J; junction bases left unmatched: 3. The CDR3 DNA reads TGTGCCACCACTCGGACAGGGGAGCAGTTCTTC. Amino acid sequence: CATTRTGEQFF.

The chain carries TRBV30 and TRBJ2-7, with D uncertain. The ends were cut back, 4 bases at V and 3 bases at J, with 10 bases in the middle. This CDR3 is 12 amino acids long. Germline CDR1 reads GTSNPN; CDR2 reads SVGIG (reference sequence). The CDR3 reads CAWTTLDYEQYF. DNA of the CDR3: TGTGCCTGGACTACGCTAGACTACGAGCAGTACTTC.

This clone has just one count. The CDR3 DNA sequence: TGTGCCAGCAGTCTCGAGTTGAACACTGAAGCTTTCTTT. It codes for CASSLELNTEAFF. This sequence joins TRBV12-3 or TRBV12-4 and TRBJ1-1, with no clear D. Deletions cut 5 bases from V and 0 bases from J, with 7 bases between. The CDR3 runs to 13 residues.

This clone was counted a few times. The V and J genes are TRBV6-4 and TRBJ1-1; possibly TRBD1 for D (6 bases). From germline, CDR1 is MRHNA and CDR2 SNTAGT. Trimming removed 6 bases from V and 1 base from J, with 12 bases in between. The CDR3 covers 14 residues. The CDR3 nucleotides read TGTGCCAGCAGACTAACAGGGACGAACACTGAAGCTTTCTTT. It encodes CASRLTGTNTEAFF.

The rearrangement links TRBV5-6 to TRBJ2-1; 8 bases align to TRBD2. There are 14 residues in the CDR3. J was trimmed by 8 bases and V by 3 bases; bases with no gene match: 7. Germline V gene lookup returns CDR1 SGHDT and CDR2 YYEEEE. This CDR3 reads CASSWGTRGYEQFF. CDR3 bases: TGTGCCAGCAGCTGGGGGACTAGAGGGTATGAGCAGTTCTTC.

V and J are TRBV7-7 and TRBJ2-2; the D gene is possibly TRBD1 (6 bases). This CDR3 spans 13 amino acids. Trimming left V 6 bases short and J 7 bases short, with 12 bases between. CDR1 is SSHAT, CDR2 FNYEAQ, per germline (reference sequence). The CDR3 protein is CASRSTGIGELFF. The CDR3 DNA sequence: TGTGCCAGCAGATCTACAGGGATCGGGGAGCTGTTTTTT.

The chain combines TRBV7-5 with TRBJ2-3; the DNA was not compared with TRBD1, the D call given in the table. TRBV7-5 is a listed pseudogene. The CDR3 sequence is 12 residues long. CDR3 nucleotide sequence: TGTGTCAGAAGCCCGTGGGGCTTCGGACGGTATTTT. Amino acid sequence: CVRSPWGFGRYF.